This T cell receptor beta chain was captured in a study of blood T cell repertoires in COVID-19. For the study at large: Samples taken during acute and convalescent COVID-19 were collected in the United States, Italy and Spain. T cells, B-cell-depleted T cells, or PBMCs supplied cDNA or gDNA.

In the authors' workflow: Scientists estimated how many nucleated cells there were by amplifying reference gene primers. Profiling relied on immunoSEQ multiplex PCR, and the TCRdb table lists in-frame clones only, not all of them. V and J calls and clone size are given by that table; D and trimming were obtained from the DNA. The sample lists around 56,000 clones; more than 75% were seen once. Trimming stripped 7 bases from V and 8 bases from J, with 5 bases between. The germline V gene encodes CDR1 DFQATT and CDR2 SNEGSKA (reference sequence). This CDR3 is 8 amino acids long. The specimen sequenced was peripheral blood. The origin of this receptor is a man between 60 and 70 years old with active or convalescent COVID-19. This chain links TRBV20-1 with TRBJ1-2; no definite D call. CDR3 DNA: TGCAGTGTTGAGGGCTACACCTTC. This translates into CSVEGYTF.